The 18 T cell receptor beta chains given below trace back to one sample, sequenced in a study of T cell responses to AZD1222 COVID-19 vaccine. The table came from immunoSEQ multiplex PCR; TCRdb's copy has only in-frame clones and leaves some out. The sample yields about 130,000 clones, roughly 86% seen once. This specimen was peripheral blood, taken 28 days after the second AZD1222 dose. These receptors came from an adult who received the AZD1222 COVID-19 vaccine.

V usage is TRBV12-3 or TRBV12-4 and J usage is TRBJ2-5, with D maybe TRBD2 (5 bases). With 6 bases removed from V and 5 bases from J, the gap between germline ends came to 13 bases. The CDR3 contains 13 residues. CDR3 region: CASRIAGGETQYF. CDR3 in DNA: TGTGCCAGCAGGATCGCGGGTGGGGAGACCCAGTACTTC.

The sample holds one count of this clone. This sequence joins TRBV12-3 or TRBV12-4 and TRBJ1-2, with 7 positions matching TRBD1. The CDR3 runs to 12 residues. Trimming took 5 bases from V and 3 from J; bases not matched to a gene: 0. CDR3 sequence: CASSGTDYGYTF. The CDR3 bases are TGTGCCAGCAGTGGGACAGACTATGGCTACACCTTC.

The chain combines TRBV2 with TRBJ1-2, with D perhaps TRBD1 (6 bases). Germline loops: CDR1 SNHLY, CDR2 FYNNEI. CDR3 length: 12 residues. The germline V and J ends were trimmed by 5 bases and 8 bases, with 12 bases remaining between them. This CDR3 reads CASSPWTVGYTF. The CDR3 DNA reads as TGTGCCAGCAGTCCGTGGACAGTCGGCTACACCTTC.

CDR3 sequence reads: CATSRPGQGSHEQYF. The CDR3 DNA is TGTGCCACCAGCAGACCGGGACAGGGTAGCCACGAGCAGTACTTC. The chain is built from TRBV15 and TRBJ2-7; 9 nucleotides agree with TRBD1. This CDR3 has 15 amino acids. Germline V gene data show CDR1 as LNHNV and CDR2 as YYDKDF (reference sequence). The trim removed 2 bases at V and 5 bases at J, leaving 7 bases unmatched.

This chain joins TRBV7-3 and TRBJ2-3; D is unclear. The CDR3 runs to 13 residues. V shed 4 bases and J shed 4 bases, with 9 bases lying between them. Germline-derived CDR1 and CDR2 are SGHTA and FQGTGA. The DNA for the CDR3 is TGTGCCAGCAGCTCTACCTATGCAGATACGCAGTATTTT. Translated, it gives CASSSTYADTQYF.

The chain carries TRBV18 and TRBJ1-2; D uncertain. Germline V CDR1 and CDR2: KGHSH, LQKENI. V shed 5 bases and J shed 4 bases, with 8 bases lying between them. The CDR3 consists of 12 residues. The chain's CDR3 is CASSDGLYGYTF. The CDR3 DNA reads TGTGCCAGCTCAGACGGGCTCTATGGCTACACCTTC.

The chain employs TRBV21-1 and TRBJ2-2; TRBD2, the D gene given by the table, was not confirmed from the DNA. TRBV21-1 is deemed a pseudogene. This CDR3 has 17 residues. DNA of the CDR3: TGTGCCAGCAGTAAAGAGGGGAGGGACTCGAACACCGGGGAGCTGTTTTTT. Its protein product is CASSKEGRDSNTGELFF.

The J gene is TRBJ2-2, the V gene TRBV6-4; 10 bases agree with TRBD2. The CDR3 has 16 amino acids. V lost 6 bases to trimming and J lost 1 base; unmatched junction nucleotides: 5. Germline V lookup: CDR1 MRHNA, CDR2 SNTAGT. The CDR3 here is CASSPLAGGNTGELFF. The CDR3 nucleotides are TGTGCCAGCAGCCCCTTAGCGGGAGGGAACACCGGGGAGCTGTTTTTT.

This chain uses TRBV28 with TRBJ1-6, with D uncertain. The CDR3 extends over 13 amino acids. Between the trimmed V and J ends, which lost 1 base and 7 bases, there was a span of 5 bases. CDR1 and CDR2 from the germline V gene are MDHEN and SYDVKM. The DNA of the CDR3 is TGTGCCAGCAGTTTATTAAGAAATTCACCCCTCCACTTT. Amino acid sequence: CASSLLRNSPLHF. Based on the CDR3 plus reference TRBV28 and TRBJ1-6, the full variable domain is DVKVTQSSRYLVKRTGEKVFLECVQDMDHENMFWYRQDPGLGLRLIYFSYDVKMKEKGDIPEGYSVSREKKERFSLILESASTNQTSMYLCASSLLRNSPLHFGNGTRLTVT.

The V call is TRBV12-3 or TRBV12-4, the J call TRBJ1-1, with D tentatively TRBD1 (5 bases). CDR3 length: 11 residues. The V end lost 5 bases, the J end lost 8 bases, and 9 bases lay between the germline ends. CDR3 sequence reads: CASSRGGEAFF. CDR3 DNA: TGTGCCAGCAGTCGGGGGGGGGAAGCTTTCTTT.

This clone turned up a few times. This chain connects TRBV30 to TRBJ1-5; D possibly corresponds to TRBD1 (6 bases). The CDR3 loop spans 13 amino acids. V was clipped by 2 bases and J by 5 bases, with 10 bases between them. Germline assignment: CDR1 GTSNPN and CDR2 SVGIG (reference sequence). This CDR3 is CAWSFQGHQPQHF. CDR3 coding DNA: TGTGCCTGGAGTTTTCAGGGGCATCAGCCCCAGCATTTT.

DNA for the CDR3: TGTGCCAGCAGGGACAGGACTAGCGGGGGTGGAGATACGCAGTATTTT. Protein: CASRDRTSGGGDTQYF. This chain uses TRBV7-2 with TRBJ2-3; 13 nucleotides align to TRBD2. V was pared by 6 bases and J by 5 bases, with 8 bases of the junction left unmatched. The CDR3 is 16 residues long. CDR1 SGHTA and CDR2 FQGNSA come from the germline V gene.

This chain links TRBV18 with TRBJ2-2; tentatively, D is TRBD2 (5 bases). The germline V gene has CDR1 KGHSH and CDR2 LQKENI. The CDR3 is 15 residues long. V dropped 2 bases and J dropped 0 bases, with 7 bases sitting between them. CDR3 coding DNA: TGTGCCAGCTCACCAGGCGGGTCGAACACCGGGGAGCTGTTTTTT. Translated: CASSPGGSNTGELFF.

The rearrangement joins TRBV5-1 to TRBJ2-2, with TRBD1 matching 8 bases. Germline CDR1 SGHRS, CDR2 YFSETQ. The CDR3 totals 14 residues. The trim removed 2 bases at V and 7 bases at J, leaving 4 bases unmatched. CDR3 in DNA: TGCGCCAGCAGCTTCGGACAGGGCTACGGGGAGCTGTTTTTT. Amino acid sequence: CASSFGQGYGELFF.

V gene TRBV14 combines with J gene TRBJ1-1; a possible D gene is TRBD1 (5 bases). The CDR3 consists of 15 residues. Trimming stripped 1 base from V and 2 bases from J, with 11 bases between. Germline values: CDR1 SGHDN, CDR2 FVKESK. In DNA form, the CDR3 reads TGTGCCAGCAGCCAAGGCCTACGGACAAACACTGAAGCTTTCTTT. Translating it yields CASSQGLRTNTEAFF.

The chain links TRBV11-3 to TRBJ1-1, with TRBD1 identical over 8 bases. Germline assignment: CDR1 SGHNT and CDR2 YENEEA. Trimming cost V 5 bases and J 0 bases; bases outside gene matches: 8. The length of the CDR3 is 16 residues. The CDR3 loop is CASSHGQGEMNTEAFF. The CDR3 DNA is TGTGCCAGCAGCCACGGACAGGGAGAGATGAACACTGAAGCTTTCTTT.

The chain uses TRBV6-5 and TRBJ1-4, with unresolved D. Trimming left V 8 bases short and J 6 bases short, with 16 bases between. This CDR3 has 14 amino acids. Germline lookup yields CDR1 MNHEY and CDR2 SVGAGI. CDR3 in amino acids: CASYRPNFDEKLFF. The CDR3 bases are TGTGCCAGCTACCGCCCTAACTTTGATGAAAAACTGTTTTTT.

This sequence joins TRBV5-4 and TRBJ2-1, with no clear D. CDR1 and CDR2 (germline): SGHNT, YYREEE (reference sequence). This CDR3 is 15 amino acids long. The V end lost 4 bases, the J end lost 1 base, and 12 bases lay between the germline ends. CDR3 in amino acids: CASSERPLSYNEQFF. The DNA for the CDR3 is TGTGCCAGCAGCGAACGACCTTTATCCTACAATGAGCAGTTCTTC.